The rows below give T cell receptor beta chains drawn from one sample of a study of somatic mutations in cytotoxic T cells in rheumatoid arthritis. Some clones are missing from TCRdb's copy, which holds only in-frame ones; the method was immunoSEQ multiplex PCR. The sample lists 20,000 or so clones; over 75% were seen once. Sequencing was done on a sample of CD8+ T cells sorted from blood. Every receptor here comes from an adult with rheumatoid arthritis. CDR3s include the opening cysteine and the closing phenylalanine or tryptophan. A D gene is named only where the DNA matches it firmly. Only part of the rows carry a size: once, few, many, or a class if the clone is expanded.

d_call	v_call	j_call	clone_size	cdr3_nt	cdr3_aa
.	TRBV9	TRBJ2-1	.	TGTGCCAGCAGCGCATATACGGAGCCTTACAATGAGCAGTTCTTC	CASSAYTEPYNEQFF
.	TRBV5-6	TRBJ2-5	few	TGTGCCAGCAGCTTGGGGGCCGGCCCCTGGGGGCAAGAGACCCAGTACTTC	CASSLGAGPWGQETQYF
TRBD1	TRBV6-1	TRBJ2-2	.	TGTGCCAGCATGCAGGGGGCGAACACCGGGGAGCTGTTTTTT	CASMQGANTGELFF
TRBD1	TRBV4-3	TRBJ1-3	.	TGCGCCAGCAGCCAGACCGACAGGGGCTCTGGAAACACCATATATTTT	CASSQTDRGSGNTIYF
.	TRBV19	TRBJ2-5	.	TGTGCCAGTAGTATAGCTATTCTGGGGTATAGGGATCAAGAGACCCAGTACTTC	CASSIAILGYRDQETQYF
.	TRBV6-5	TRBJ1-1	.	TGTGCCAGCAGTTCGACAGGCATGAACACTGAAGCTTTCTTT	CASSSTGMNTEAFF
TRBD1	TRBV7-6	TRBJ1-6	medium-sized	TGTGCCAGCAGCGCAAGGGACAGTGGGTCTCTCGGTTCACCCCTCCACTTT	CASSARDSGSLGSPLHF
.	TRBV7-9	TRBJ2-7	.	TGTGCCAGCAGCTTAGATAGGGGCAACGAGCAGTACTTC	CASSLDRGNEQYF
.	TRBV27	TRBJ1-5	.	TGTGCCAGCCAGCAGGGGAAAACGGATAGCAATCAGCCCCAGCATTTT	CASQQGKTDSNQPQHF
TRBD2	TRBV7-2	TRBJ2-1	.	TGTGCCAGCAGCGTGGGACTAGCGAATGAGCAGTTCTTC	CASSVGLANEQFF
.	TRBV7-9	TRBJ1-5	.	TGTGCCAGCAGCTTAGGTGGCAGGGGTGAAGATCAGCCCCAGCATTTT	CASSLGGRGEDQPQHF
TRBD1	TRBV5-5	TRBJ2-7	once	TGTGCCAGCAGCTTGGAAGGGGGCCTATCCTACGAGCAGTACTTC	CASSLEGGLSYEQYF
.	TRBV6-1	TRBJ2-7	.	TGTGCCAGCAGTGCGGAGGGATACTCCTACGAGCAGTACTTC	CASSAEGYSYEQYF
.	TRBV11-2	TRBJ2-3	.	TGTGCCAGCAGCTTAAAGGTGGCAGGGACAGATACGCAGTATTTT	CASSLKVAGTDTQYF
.	TRBV30	TRBJ1-3	.	TGTGCCTGGAGTGCTACTACAGGGTCTGGAAACACCATATATTTT	CAWSATTGSGNTIYF
.	TRBV28	TRBJ1-2	.	TGTGCCAGCAGTTTCCCCGGCGGGGGCTACACCTTC	CASSFPGGGYTF
TRBD2	TRBV11-2	TRBJ2-7	.	TGTGCCAGCAGCTTAGATAGCGGGAGGGCGTGGGAGCAGTACTTC	CASSLDSGRAWEQYF
TRBD2	TRBV6-4	TRBJ2-3	.	TGTGCCAGCAGAGGCGGGGGGGCCGAGACAGATACGCAGTATTTT	CASRGGGAETDTQYF
TRBD1	TRBV6-5	TRBJ2-3	.	TGTGCCAGCAGTAGGGGGCTTACAAACACAGATACGCAGTATTTT	CASSRGLTNTDTQYF
.	TRBV30	TRBJ1-1	.	TGTGCCTGGACCGGGGGCGCGGAGGGGGCTTTCTTT	CAWTGGAEGAFF
TRBD1	TRBV15	TRBJ2-1	.	TGTGCCACCAGCAGAGAACAGGGGGCGTACAATGAGCAGTTCTTC	CATSREQGAYNEQFF
.	TRBV5-1	TRBJ2-7	.	TGCGCCAGCAGCACTTCCTACGAGCAGTACTTC	CASSTSYEQYF
.	TRBV6-4	TRBJ2-1	.	TGTGCCAGCAGTCAGACTTCCTACTCCTACAATGAGCAGTTCTTC	CASSQTSYSYNEQFF
.	TRBV9	TRBJ2-5	.	TGTGCCAGCAGCAGTCCCCCTGACAGAGAACGCCAAGAGACCCAGTACTTC	CASSSPPDRERQETQYF
.	TRBV9	TRBJ2-3	.	TGTGCCAGCAGCGCCGTACAGGGAACAGATACGCAGTATTTT	CASSAVQGTDTQYF
TRBD2	TRBV28	TRBJ2-5	.	TGTGCCAGCAGTTATTCTAGCGGGGGGGCCGAGACCCAGTACTTC	CASSYSSGGAETQYF
TRBD1	TRBV9	TRBJ1-1	.	TGTGCCAGCAGCGTAGGGGACAGCATGAACACTGAAGCTTTCTTT	CASSVGDSMNTEAFF
.	TRBV7-9	TRBJ2-1	.	TGTGCCAGCAGCTCCCTTAGTTATGAGCAGTTCTTC	CASSSLSYEQFF
.	TRBV27	TRBJ2-7	.	TGTGCCAGCAGTTTACGGGTCGAGCAGTACTTC	CASSLRVEQYF
TRBD2	TRBV19	TRBJ2-1	.	TGTGCCAGCCGTCACGGGGGGTCCTACAATGAGCAGTTCTTC	CASRHGGSYNEQFF
.	TRBV9	TRBJ2-7	.	TGTGCCAGCAGCCCACCTACAGGCTACGAGCAGTACTTC	CASSPPTGYEQYF
.	TRBV5-5	TRBJ2-7	.	TGTGCCAGCAGTTTAGATACAGGGCCAGGCTACGAGCAGTACTTC	CASSLDTGPGYEQYF
TRBD1	TRBV4-1	TRBJ2-7	.	TGCGCCAGCAGCCTATTACAGGGGGTTACCTACGAGCAGTACTTC	CASSLLQGVTYEQYF
.	TRBV30	TRBJ1-6	.	TGTGCCTGGAGTGTCAGGAGCTCCTATAATTCACCCCTCCACTTT	CAWSVRSSYNSPLHF
.	TRBV29-1	TRBJ2-7	.	TGCAGCGCCTCAGGGGGGGAACCCTACGAGCAGTACTTC	CSASGGEPYEQYF
.	TRBV11-2	TRBJ2-5	.	TGTGCCAGCAGCCCGCACCCTTTGGTGGGAGCGGAGACCCAGTACTTC	CASSPHPLVGAETQYF
TRBD1	TRBV7-2	TRBJ1-1	.	TGTGCCAGCAGCTTAGAAGACAGGGTAAACACTGAAGCTTTCTTT	CASSLEDRVNTEAFF
.	TRBV28	TRBJ2-7	.	TGTGCCAGCATGACAGAGAGGGACAACACGGGAGAGCAGTACTTC	CASMTERDNTGEQYF
.	TRBV7-8	TRBJ1-4	.	TGTGCCAGCAGCACAGGTAGTGAAAAACTGTTTTTT	CASSTGSEKLFF
TRBD1	TRBV28	TRBJ2-1	.	TGTGCCAGCAGCCCAGGGACAGGAATTATGGGTTGGCAGTTCTTC	CASSPGTGIMGWQFF
TRBD1	TRBV4-3	TRBJ1-1	.	TGCGCCAGCAGCCCGACCCTAGGGGGCGATACTGAAGCTTTCTTT	CASSPTLGGDTEAFF